The TCR beta chain under discussion was sequenced for a study of blood T cell repertoires in COVID-19. Study information: Researchers got acute and convalescent COVID-19 samples from the United States, Italy and Spain. Nucleic acid was either cDNA or gDNA, and it came from T cells, B-cell-depleted T cells, or PBMCs.

CDR1 is SGHVS and CDR2 is FQNEAQ in the germline V gene. Trimming cost V 4 bases and J 8 bases; bases outside gene matches: 7. The CDR3 is made up of 15 amino acids. A single count supports this clone. In the original analysis: Cell counts per sample came from amplifying reference gene primers. Sequencing was performed with immunoSEQ multiplex PCR; in TCRdb, only in-frame clones are kept and a portion is missing. That table gives V, J and clone size, and the DNA gave D and trimming. The table records around 6,000 clones, 60% to 80% of them present only once. This clonotype was obtained from a man between 60 and 70 years old with acute or convalescent COVID-19. The rearrangement links TRBV7-8 to TRBJ2-1, with TRBD1 identical over 11 bases. The sequenced material came from peripheral blood. The CDR3 protein is CASSSWTGGYDEQFF. The CDR3 DNA sequence: TGTGCCAGCAGCTCTTGGACAGGGGGCTATGATGAGCAGTTCTTC. Combining the CDR3 with reference TRBV7-8 and TRBJ2-1 gives the whole variable domain GAGVSQSPRYKVAKRGQDVALRCDPISGHVSLFWYQQALGQGPEFLTYFQNEAQLDKSGLPSDRFFAERPEGSVSTLKIQRTQQEDSAVYLCASSSWTGGYDEQFFGPGTRLTVL.